Sequencing of this TCR beta chain was carried out in a study of cytomegalovirus exposure and HLA in healthy donors. Background on the study: Later analysis reported that the approximately 130 validation repertoires shared the platform of the roughly 630 first-cohort repertoires. Study results and limitations: A few CMV-associated chains proved CMV antigen-specific in vitro. Cytomegalovirus-associated TCR beta chains were listed, numbering 150 to 200. Cytomegalovirus status was reportedly diagnosed by the classifier with high specificity and sensitivity.

Trimming took 3 bases from V and 7 from J; bases not matched to a gene: 8. The CDR3 covers 14 residues. CDR1 is MNHEY and CDR2 is SMNVEV in the germline V gene (reference sequence). The method was immunoSEQ multiplex PCR; TCRdb's version includes in-frame clones alone and lacks a portion of them. The sample consists of approximately 150,000 clones, more than 85% of them appearing once. For this clone: What it recognizes is unknown.

The TCR originated in a man aged 18 to 30 in good health and CMV-seronegative. The sequencing sample was made of PBMCs. V and J are TRBV27 and TRBJ1-2, with TRBD1 matching over 7 bases. The CDR3: CASSLDRYLRGYTF. CDR3 DNA: TGTGCCAGCAGTTTGGACAGGTACCTACGTGGCTACACCTTC.